These T cell receptor beta chains were read from a single sample in a study of early T cells in non-severe SARS-CoV-2 infection. TCRdb independently ran MiXCR on the 5' RACE reads; one entry per CDR3 protein. The sample lists more than 85,000 distinct CDR3 sequences; around 16% were seen once. The sequences come from whole blood, collected at baseline. The receptors were gathered from an adult who was a healthcare worker with PCR-confirmed SARS-CoV-2 infection or an uninfected control (not recorded which). Each CDR3 is given with its conserved first and last residue. D genes are given only for firm matches. Where a row states a size, it is once, few, many or the class of an expanded clone; other rows omit it.

D gene: -
clone size: -
V gene: TRBV20-1
J gene: TRBJ2-3
CDR3 DNA: TGCAGTGCTAGTCCCGATGACACAGATACGCAGTATTTT
CDR3 protein: CSASPDDTDTQYF

D gene: TRBD2
clone size: few
V gene: TRBV7-8
J gene: TRBJ2-2
CDR3 DNA: TGTGCCAGCAGCTTAAGCCCTAGCGGGAGATCCGGGGAGCTGTTTTTT
CDR3 protein: CASSLSPSGRSGELFF

D gene: TRBD1
clone size: few
V gene: TRBV6-2/TRBV6-3
J gene: TRBJ1-1
CDR3 DNA: TGTGCCAGCAGATCAGGCTCCGGGACAGAGAACACTGAAGCTTTCTTT
CDR3 protein: CASRSGSGTENTEAFF

D gene: -
clone size: -
V gene: TRBV5-8
J gene: TRBJ2-4
CDR3 DNA: TGTGCCAGCAGCTTGAAGGACAGACCCCTGGCCAAAAACATTCAGTACTTC
CDR3 protein: CASSLKDRPLAKNIQYF

D gene: TRBD1
clone size: few
V gene: TRBV27
J gene: TRBJ2-1
CDR3 DNA: TGTGCCAGCAGTGGAGGAACAGGGGGCGCCCACAATGAGCAGTTCTTC
CDR3 protein: CASSGGTGGAHNEQFF

D gene: -
clone size: -
V gene: TRBV7-8
J gene: TRBJ1-2
CDR3 DNA: TGTGCCAGCAGCTTAGCAAGGACAGTTCTGAATGGCTACACCTTC
CDR3 protein: CASSLARTVLNGYTF

D gene: -
clone size: few
V gene: TRBV18
J gene: TRBJ2-5
CDR3 DNA: TGTGCCAGCTCACCGGTCGGCAGCGCGGAGACCCAGTACTTC
CDR3 protein: CASSPVGSAETQYF

D gene: -
clone size: few
V gene: TRBV7-9
J gene: TRBJ2-4
CDR3 DNA: TGTGCCAGCACCTACCGGGACACGACGTACTTC
CDR3 protein: CASTYRDTTYF

D gene: -
clone size: few
V gene: TRBV7-6
J gene: TRBJ2-3
CDR3 DNA: TGTGCCAGCAGCTTAATCGGGCCCTTCACAGATACGCAGTATTTT
CDR3 protein: CASSLIGPFTDTQYF

D gene: -
clone size: few
V gene: TRBV9
J gene: TRBJ2-1
CDR3 DNA: TGTGCCAGCAGCGTCAGACTAGTCGGCAATGAGCAGTTCTTC
CDR3 protein: CASSVRLVGNEQFF

D gene: TRBD2
clone size: few
V gene: TRBV20-1
J gene: TRBJ2-5
CDR3 DNA: TGCAGTGCTAGGACTAGCGATCAAGCCTCAGAGACCCAGTACTTC
CDR3 protein: CSARTSDQASETQYF

D gene: -
clone size: -
V gene: TRBV6-5
J gene: TRBJ2-2
CDR3 DNA: TGTGCCAGCTCCCCCCTCCGAGGTTCCGGGGAGCTGTTTTTT
CDR3 protein: CASSPLRGSGELFF

D gene: -
clone size: -
V gene: TRBV5-1
J gene: TRBJ2-5
CDR3 DNA: TGCGCCAGCAGCTTAGCGGTCGTGGAGACCCAGTACTTC
CDR3 protein: CASSLAVVETQYF

D gene: -
clone size: few
V gene: TRBV9
J gene: TRBJ2-7
CDR3 DNA: TGTGCCAGCAGCCCGACCGGCAGTTCTGGGAACGAGCAGTACTTC
CDR3 protein: CASSPTGSSGNEQYF

D gene: TRBD1
clone size: many
V gene: TRBV20-1
J gene: TRBJ1-6
CDR3 DNA: TGCAGTGCTAGAGATCCCAGGGGGACGATTAATTCACCCCTCCACTTT
CDR3 protein: CSARDPRGTINSPLHF

D gene: -
clone size: many
V gene: TRBV28
J gene: TRBJ2-4
CDR3 DNA: TGTGCCAGCAGTTCAGGACCTAACATTCAGTACTTC
CDR3 protein: CASSSGPNIQYF

D gene: -
clone size: -
V gene: TRBV4-3
J gene: TRBJ2-5
CDR3 DNA: TGCGCCAGCAGCCGAGACCCGGGACTCCAAGAGACCCAGTACTTC
CDR3 protein: CASSRDPGLQETQYF

D gene: TRBD2
clone size: once
V gene: TRBV7-2
J gene: TRBJ2-1
CDR3 DNA: TGTGCCAGCAGCCGCGGGACTAGTTGGTACAATGAGCAGTTCTTC
CDR3 protein: CASSRGTSWYNEQFF

D gene: -
clone size: few
V gene: TRBV2
J gene: TRBJ1-4
CDR3 DNA: TGTGCCAGCAGTGCGTTGGGCAGCCCTAATGAAAAACTGTTTTTT
CDR3 protein: CASSALGSPNEKLFF

D gene: TRBD2
clone size: -
V gene: TRBV3-1
J gene: TRBJ2-3
CDR3 DNA: TGTGCCAGCAATAGCGGGCTCTACACAGATACGCAGTATTTT
CDR3 protein: CASNSGLYTDTQYF

D gene: -
clone size: -
V gene: TRBV27
J gene: TRBJ2-1
CDR3 DNA: TGTGCCAGCAGCCTACGCTTAACGGATGAGCAGTTCTTC
CDR3 protein: CASSLRLTDEQFF

D gene: TRBD2
clone size: few
V gene: TRBV25-1
J gene: TRBJ2-7
CDR3 DNA: TGTGCCAGCAGTGCCGGCGGGGGAATCTACGAGCAGTACTTC
CDR3 protein: CASSAGGGIYEQYF

D gene: -
clone size: few
V gene: TRBV11-2
J gene: TRBJ2-1
CDR3 DNA: TGTGCCAGCAGCCAGGTTACCGAGCAGTTCTTC
CDR3 protein: CASSQVTEQFF

D gene: TRBD1
clone size: few
V gene: TRBV25-1
J gene: TRBJ2-2
CDR3 DNA: TGTGCCAGCAGTGAAGGGACAGGGTTCACCGGGGAGCTGTTTTTT
CDR3 protein: CASSEGTGFTGELFF

D gene: -
clone size: many
V gene: TRBV18
J gene: TRBJ1-1
CDR3 DNA: TGTGCCAGCTCCCCTACCGCGGTCAGGGCCACGAACACTGAAGCTTTCTTT
CDR3 protein: CASSPTAVRATNTEAFF

D gene: -
clone size: few
V gene: TRBV5-1
J gene: TRBJ1-1
CDR3 DNA: TGCGCCAGCAGCTTTGAAGCGAACACTGAAGCTTTCTTT
CDR3 protein: CASSFEANTEAFF

D gene: -
clone size: -
V gene: TRBV7-9
J gene: TRBJ2-7
CDR3 DNA: TGTGCCAGCAGCTTATATGAGGGGATCCCCTACGAGCAGTACTTC
CDR3 protein: CASSLYEGIPYEQYF

D gene: TRBD2
clone size: -
V gene: TRBV20-1
J gene: TRBJ2-3
CDR3 DNA: TGCAGTGCTAGTCCGGCTAGCGGGAGCACAGATACGCAGTATTTT
CDR3 protein: CSASPASGSTDTQYF

D gene: TRBD2
clone size: many
V gene: TRBV12-3/TRBV12-4
J gene: TRBJ2-1
CDR3 DNA: TGTGCCAGCAGATACCGACTAGCCCCCAGCCATGAGCAGTTCTTC
CDR3 protein: CASRYRLAPSHEQFF

D gene: TRBD2
clone size: -
V gene: TRBV27
J gene: TRBJ2-5
CDR3 DNA: TGTGCCAGCAGTCCCCCCCTAGCGGCACTCCAAGAGACCCAGTACTTC
CDR3 protein: CASSPPLAALQETQYF

D gene: -
clone size: -
V gene: TRBV5-1
J gene: TRBJ2-1
CDR3 DNA: TGCGCCAGCAGCTTGGTGTTTAGAGTGGAGCAGTTCTTC
CDR3 protein: CASSLVFRVEQFF

D gene: -
clone size: many
V gene: TRBV18
J gene: TRBJ2-3
CDR3 DNA: TGTGCCAGCTCACGGGGACAAAGCACAGATACGCAGTATTTT
CDR3 protein: CASSRGQSTDTQYF

D gene: -
clone size: -
V gene: TRBV18
J gene: TRBJ2-5
CDR3 DNA: TGTGCCAGCTCACCACCGGGGGAGACGGTGACCCAGTACTTC
CDR3 protein: CASSPPGETVTQYF

D gene: -
clone size: few
V gene: TRBV24-1
J gene: TRBJ1-2
CDR3 DNA: TGTGCCACCAGTGATTCGGCAGATGGCTACACCTTC
CDR3 protein: CATSDSADGYTF

D gene: TRBD2
clone size: medium-sized
V gene: TRBV4-2
J gene: TRBJ2-5
CDR3 DNA: TGTGCCAGCAGCGCCCCGGATGGGAAGACTAGCGGAGAGACCCAGTACTTC
CDR3 protein: CASSAPDGKTSGETQYF

D gene: -
clone size: many
V gene: TRBV24-1
J gene: TRBJ1-1
CDR3 DNA: TGTGCCACCGGATCCCGGGACACAGACCTGGCTTTCTTT
CDR3 protein: CATGSRDTDLAFF

D gene: -
clone size: -
V gene: TRBV5-4
J gene: TRBJ2-5
CDR3 DNA: TGTGCCAGCAGCTTTGTTGGGAGTCAAGAGACCCAGTACTTC
CDR3 protein: CASSFVGSQETQYF

D gene: -
clone size: many
V gene: TRBV10-3
J gene: TRBJ1-1
CDR3 DNA: TGTGCCACGGAGGCGGCGCAAAACACTGAAGCTTTCTTT
CDR3 protein: CATEAAQNTEAFF

D gene: TRBD2
clone size: -
V gene: TRBV30
J gene: TRBJ2-1
CDR3 DNA: TGTGCCTGGAGTGTTAGCGGGGGGTACAATGAGCAGTTCTTC
CDR3 protein: CAWSVSGGYNEQFF

D gene: TRBD1
clone size: -
V gene: TRBV24-1
J gene: TRBJ1-2
CDR3 DNA: TGTGCCACCAGTGGGACAGGGGCTGATGGCTACACCTTC
CDR3 protein: CATSGTGADGYTF

D gene: -
clone size: few
V gene: TRBV5-1
J gene: TRBJ2-1
CDR3 DNA: TGCGCCAGCAGCGAGGTAGGGGGCTACAATGAGCAGTTCTTC
CDR3 protein: CASSEVGGYNEQFF

D gene: -
clone size: -
V gene: TRBV9
J gene: TRBJ2-2
CDR3 DNA: TGTGCCAGCAGCTCCGACTCAGGGTTTTACACCGGGGAGCTGTTTTTT
CDR3 protein: CASSSDSGFYTGELFF

D gene: TRBD1
clone size: -
V gene: TRBV5-6
J gene: TRBJ1-4
CDR3 DNA: TGTGCCAGCAGCTCGCCCGGGACAGGGTATGAAAAACTGTTTTTT
CDR3 protein: CASSSPGTGYEKLFF

D gene: -
clone size: -
V gene: TRBV2
J gene: TRBJ2-7
CDR3 DNA: TGTGCCAGCAGTGCGGAGACAACCTCCTCCGAGCAGTACTTC
CDR3 protein: CASSAETTSSEQYF

D gene: TRBD1
clone size: few
V gene: TRBV20-1
J gene: TRBJ2-7
CDR3 DNA: TGCAGTGCTCCTCCGGGACAGGGTAGTCGGGAGCAGTACTTC
CDR3 protein: CSAPPGQGSREQYF

D gene: -
clone size: -
V gene: TRBV20-1
J gene: TRBJ1-6
CDR3 DNA: TGCAGTGCTGCGCCGGGGAGGGCGAATTCACCCCTCCACTTT
CDR3 protein: CSAAPGRANSPLHF

D gene: -
clone size: -
V gene: TRBV11-2
J gene: TRBJ2-1
CDR3 DNA: TGTGCCAGCAGCTTAGACGGGGGACTTCAATACAATGAGCAGTTCTTC
CDR3 protein: CASSLDGGLQYNEQFF

D gene: TRBD2
clone size: -
V gene: TRBV20-1
J gene: TRBJ2-5
CDR3 DNA: TGCAGTGCTAGAGAAAATGCCCCAGCGGGATGGCGGGAGACCCAGTACTTC
CDR3 protein: CSARENAPAGWRETQYF